This TCR beta chain comes out of a study of cytomegalovirus exposure and HLA in healthy donors. Study-wide findings and caveats: High sensitivity and specificity were reportedly achieved when the classifier diagnosed cytomegalovirus status.

On this clone: Its antigen remains unidentified.

Germline assignment: CDR1 SGHVS and CDR2 FQNEAQ. V was pared by 4 bases and J by 7 bases, with 4 bases of the junction left unmatched. The CDR3 has 14 amino acids. PCR employed 60 Vbeta and 13 Jbeta primers. Profiled with immunoSEQ multiplex PCR; TCRdb holds only in-frame clones, not every one. The table lists about 190,000 clones. Nominal health characterized the donors when sampled, though unrecorded immune exposures were likely. The chain links TRBV7-8 to TRBJ1-5; 10 nucleotides align to TRBD1. Sequenced input: PBMCs. The TCR comes from a man aged 25 to 40 in good health and CMV-seronegative. CDR3 protein: CASSSLDRGQPQHF. The CDR3 coding sequence is TGTGCCAGCAGCTCATTGGACAGGGGGCAGCCCCAGCATTTT. The full variable domain, completed using reference TRBV7-8 and TRBJ1-5, is GAGVSQSPRYKVAKRGQDVALRCDPISGHVSLFWYQQALGQGPEFLTYFQNEAQLDKSGLPSDRFFAERPEGSVSTLKIQRTQQEDSAVYLCASSSLDRGQPQHFGDGTRLSIL.